This T cell receptor (beta chain) was identified in a study of OX40 agonist ivuxolimab in advanced cancers. Across the whole study: Ivuxolimab, an antibody that agonizes OX40 (CD134), was administered to the patients. Treatment received earlier with anti-PD-1, anti-PD-L1 or anti-CTLA-4 agents was allowed, and over 30% had some. General study points: Patients with a partial response at 0.1-3.0 mg/kg had among the lowest clonal expansion.

Details on this clone: Its specificity is unknown.

Looked up from germline, CDR1 is MNHEY and CDR2 is SVGAGI. V was trimmed by 0 bases and J by 5 bases, leaving 14 bases between them. This CDR3 is built from 16 residues. Clones were sequenced by immunoSEQ multiplex PCR, and TCRdb holds only the in-frame ones, with some missing. The table includes over 85,000 clones, roughly 93% detected once. This clonotype was obtained from an adult with an advanced solid tumor such as melanoma, head and neck, liver or kidney cancer. The sequences come from CD4+ or CD8+ T cells sorted from blood, collected in a trial of the OX40 agonist ivuxolimab. The chain recombines TRBV6-5 with TRBJ2-1; TRBD2 might be the D (6 bases). In nucleotides, the CDR3 is TGTGCCAGCAGTTACTCACATGGTAGCGGTGACAATGAGCAGTTCTTC. Translated: CASSYSHGSGDNEQFF.